This TCR beta chain was captured in a study of beta chain features in type 1 diabetes. This clone has more than one count but fewer than ten. What it binds is unknown. This CDR3 has 13 amino acids. Germline assignment: CDR1 SGHNT and CDR2 YENEEA. V lost 5 bases to trimming and J lost 7 bases; unmatched junction nucleotides: 7. Study conclusions and caveats: Shortening that was moderate but significant affected the TCRB CDR3s of Type 1 diabetes patients in all four CD4+ subsets.

Blood was collected once per donor into heparin, averaging around 120 mL. CD45RO/CCR7/CD25/CD127/CD95/CD27 separated CD4+ naive, central memory, regulatory and stem cell-like memory cells by sorting. cDNA synthesis used the whole RNA isolate, giving expressed TCRB sequences. Sequencing used immunoSEQ multiplex PCR; TCRdb keeps in-frame clones, though not all of them. The data hold under 300,000 clones, with approximately 11% observed a single time. Sequences were obtained from naive CD4+ T cells from blood. This chain uses TRBV11-3 with TRBJ2-5; 7 bases line up with TRBD1. The origin of this receptor is a man between 25 and 39 years old with type 1 diabetes. The CDR3 DNA is TGTGCCAGCAGCCCAGGGGGTTTGGGGACCCAGTACTTC. It yields the protein CASSPGGLGTQYF.